The 21 T cell receptor beta chains given below trace back to one sample, sequenced in a study of blood T cell repertoires in COVID-19. Clones were sequenced by immunoSEQ multiplex PCR, and TCRdb holds only the in-frame ones, with some missing. The data contain more than 300,000 clones, around nine tenths of them singletons. What was sequenced was PBMCs or T cells enriched from blood (not recorded which). All receptors derive from a woman aged 18-30 years who had recovered from COVID-19.

This CDR3 reads CASSPDEGDKTGEGTGELFF. In DNA, the CDR3 is TGCGCCAGCAGTCCCGACGAAGGCGACAAGACAGGGGAAGGCACCGGGGAGCTGTTTTTT. This chain uses TRBV10-2 with TRBJ2-2, with TRBD1 identical over 8 bases. The CDR3 sequence is 20 residues long. Germline CDR1 is WSHSY and CDR2 is SAAADI. V trimming: 5 bases; J trimming: 4 bases; junction bases outside the gene matches: 21.

The chain couples TRBV3-1 (or the pseudogene TRBV3-2) to TRBJ2-3; perhaps TRBD1 as D (5 bases). Trimming removed 3 bases from V and 2 bases from J, with 9 bases in between. The CDR3 spans 14 residues. CDR1 LGHDT and CDR2 YNNKEL come from the germline V gene (reference sequence). CDR3 in DNA: TGTGCCAGCAGCCATAGGGGCTCCACAGATACGCAGTATTTT. This sequence encodes CASSHRGSTDTQYF.

The chain is built from TRBV5-6 and TRBJ2-7; D remains ambiguous. The germline V gene encodes CDR1 SGHDT and CDR2 YYEEEE. V was shortened by 7 bases and J by 0 bases, with 8 bases between the two germline ends. The CDR3 consists of 12 residues. CDR3 DNA: TGTGCCAGCGGAAGGAGCTCCTACGAGCAGTACTTC. It translates to CASGRSSYEQYF.

CDR3: CASSQERGGGEKLFF. In DNA form, the CDR3 reads TGTGCCAGCAGCCAAGAGAGGGGAGGGGGGGAAAAACTGTTTTTT. This chain connects TRBV3-1 (or the pseudogene TRBV3-2) to TRBJ1-4, with D maybe TRBD1 (6 bases). The germline gives CDR1 LGHDT, CDR2 YNNKEL (reference sequence). The CDR3 is made up of 15 amino acids. V lost 0 bases to trimming and J lost 8 bases, with 13 bases between them.

The chain couples TRBV5-1 to TRBJ1-3; possibly TRBD1 for D (6 bases). The CDR3 runs to 15 residues. V was clipped by 4 bases and J by 4 bases, with 15 bases between them. Germline loops: CDR1 SGHRS, CDR2 YFSETQ. The CDR3 here is CASSTDRHPGNTIYF. The CDR3 nucleotides are TGCGCCAGCAGCACCGACAGGCACCCCGGAAACACCATATATTTT.

This chain joins TRBV3-1 (or the pseudogene TRBV3-2) and TRBJ2-3, with 8 positions matching TRBD2. V lost 3 bases, J lost 5 bases, and 4 bases stayed unmatched. Germline V gene lookup returns CDR1 LGHDT and CDR2 YNNKEL (reference sequence). The CDR3 is 14 residues long. The CDR3 DNA reads as TGTGCCAGCAGCCACGGGGGGGCTGGAGATACGCAGTATTTT. It is translated as CASSHGGAGDTQYF.

DNA for the CDR3: TGTGCCAGCAGCCAAGGACAGGGAGGGCTCAATGAGCAGTTCTTC. Translating it yields CASSQGQGGLNEQFF. The gene calls are TRBV6-5 and TRBJ2-1, with D possibly TRBD1 on 8 matching bases. Per the germline V gene, CDR1 is MNHEY and CDR2 is SVGAGI. Trimming took 6 bases from V and 6 from J, leaving 18 bases between them. The CDR3 has 15 amino acids.

This chain joins TRBV11-2 and TRBJ2-3; no reliable D call. The CDR3 loop spans 13 amino acids. Between the trimmed V and J ends, which lost 0 bases and 3 bases, there was a span of 4 bases. CDR1 and CDR2 from the germline V gene are SGHAT and FQNNGV. The CDR3 region has the DNA TGTGCCAGCAGCTTAGATCCGACAGATACGCAGTATTTT. Translated, it gives CASSLDPTDTQYF.

This sequence joins TRBV5-1 and TRBJ2-5; D not certain. Germline V gives CDR1 SGHRS, CDR2 YFSETQ. Trimming cost V 1 base and J 1 base, with 8 bases left between them. This CDR3 contains 14 residues. CDR3 sequence reads: CASSLTTIQETQYF. The CDR3 DNA reads TGCGCCAGCAGCTTGACGACAATCCAAGAGACCCAGTACTTC. The full variable domain, rest sourced from reference TRBV5-1 and TRBJ2-5, is KAGVTQTPRYLIKTRGQQVTLSCSPISGHRSVSWYQQTPGQGLQFLFEYFSETQRNKGNFPGRFSGRQFSNSRSEMNVSTLELGDSALYLCASSLTTIQETQYFGPGTRLLVL.

Written as DNA, the CDR3 is TGTGCCAGCAGCTTGCCAGGGACAGGGGGATTGGACGGCAATCAGCCCCAGCATTTT. This translates into CASSLPGTGGLDGNQPQHF. The V call is TRBV7-8, the J call TRBJ1-5; TRBD1 aligns across 11 bases. The CDR3 runs 19 residues. In germline, CDR1 is SGHVS, CDR2 FQNEAQ. The V gene end was trimmed by 3 bases and the J gene end by 2 bases; junction bases not matched to a gene: 12.

This CDR3 is CASSTLTSSQYF. CDR3 bases: TGCGCCAGCAGTACCTTGACTAGCTCGCAGTATTTT. This chain connects TRBV10-2 to TRBJ2-3, with 7 bases matching TRBD2. The CDR3 covers 12 residues. J was trimmed by 10 bases and V by 5 bases; bases with no gene match: 6. CDR1 is WSHSY and CDR2 is SAAADI in the germline V gene.

The chain employs TRBV12-3 or TRBV12-4 and TRBJ2-1; no reliable D call. This CDR3 region has 11 residues. V shed 2 bases and J shed 12 bases, with 8 bases lying between them. CDR3 in DNA: TGTGCCAGCAGTTTACGTCACGGGCAGTTCTTC. Translating gives CASSLRHGQFF.

The V gene is TRBV6-1, the J gene TRBJ1-5, with D perhaps TRBD1 (5 bases). Germline CDR1 and CDR2: MNHNS and SASEGT. The CDR3 is 15 residues long. V was cut by 2 bases and J by 4 bases, with 12 bases left in between. Here the CDR3 DNA reads TGTGCCAGCAGTGAACGTAGGGCAGGGAATCAGCCCCAGCATTTT. It yields the protein CASSERRAGNQPQHF.

This sequence joins TRBV5-6 and TRBJ1-2, with TRBD1 identical over 11 bases. CDR3 length: 15 residues. Looked up from germline, CDR1 is SGHDT and CDR2 is YYEEEE. Losses at the gene ends were 4 bases for V and 5 bases for J; bases not matched to a gene: 7. In DNA form, the CDR3 reads TGTGCCAGCAGCCCGGGGACAGGGGGGAGATATGGCTACACCTTC. This codes for CASSPGTGGRYGYTF.

The chain carries TRBV9 and TRBJ2-1; 8 positions match TRBD2. CDR1 SGDLS and CDR2 YYNGEE come from the germline V gene. V shed 4 bases, J shed 6 bases, and the junction held 12 bases outside the gene matches. This CDR3 has 16 amino acids. The DNA of the CDR3 is TGTGCCAGCAGCAGAACCGGGCCTAGCGGGTCCAATGAGCAGTTCTTC. The encoded protein is CASSRTGPSGSNEQFF.

This clone was detected a few times. The chain employs TRBV28 and TRBJ1-1; 10 bases are a match to TRBD1. The V segment lost 6 bases and the J segment 4 bases; nucleotides outside the gene matches: 8. Germline V gene data show CDR1 as MDHEN and CDR2 as SYDVKM. The CDR3 has 15 residues. Here the CDR3 reads CASSHLGTGATEAFF. The CDR3 nucleotides are TGTGCCAGCAGCCATCTCGGGACAGGGGCCACTGAAGCTTTCTTT. Based on the CDR3 plus reference TRBV28 and TRBJ1-1, the full variable domain is DVKVTQSSRYLVKRTGEKVFLECVQDMDHENMFWYRQDPGLGLRLIYFSYDVKMKEKGDIPEGYSVSREKKERFSLILESASTNQTSMYLCASSHLGTGATEAFFGQGTRLTVV.

V usage is TRBV2 and J usage is TRBJ1-4; D unresolved. V shed 3 bases and J shed 7 bases, with 15 bases lying between them. Germline V gene data show CDR1 as SNHLY and CDR2 as FYNNEI. The CDR3 covers 15 residues. This CDR3 is CASSESGGIGEKLFF. DNA of the CDR3: TGTGCCAGCAGTGAGTCGGGAGGTATCGGTGAAAAACTGTTTTTT.

CDR3 sequence: CASGRQNYEQYF. For the CDR3, the DNA is TGTGCCAGCGGTCGACAGAACTACGAGCAGTACTTC. The rearrangement links TRBV27 to TRBJ2-7; possible D gene TRBD1, 5 bases. Trimming took off 8 bases at V and 3 bases at J, with 11 bases between the two ends. This CDR3 has 12 residues. Germline-derived CDR1 and CDR2 are MNHEY and SMNVEV (reference sequence).

This chain connects TRBV6-4 to TRBJ2-2; TRBD2 is a possible D gene (6 bases). V was pared by 2 bases and J by 8 bases, with 6 bases between. The CDR3 is 12 amino acids. In germline, CDR1 is MRHNA, CDR2 SNTAGT. CDR3 in DNA: TGTGCCAGCAGTGACGGAGGGGGGGAGCTGTTTTTT. Its protein is CASSDGGGELFF.

J is TRBJ2-3 and V is TRBV2; TRBD2 agrees at 14 bases. The CDR3 sequence is 17 residues long. Looked up from germline, CDR1 is SNHLY and CDR2 is FYNNEI. V dropped 10 bases and J dropped 2; count of bases not matched to a gene: 11. Here the CDR3 reads CANSGLAGGRYTDTQYF. In nucleotides, the CDR3 is TGTGCCAACTCAGGACTAGCGGGGGGCCGATACACAGATACGCAGTATTTT.

The chain combines TRBV19 with TRBJ1-5; no clear D. Trimming removed 4 bases at V and 9 bases at J, with 22 bases between. Germline V gives CDR1 LNHDA, CDR2 SQIVND (reference sequence). There are 16 residues in the CDR3. CDR3 bases: TGTGCCAGTAGTACCCTGACACTGGGGAGAGGGTTGCCCCAGCATTTT. It codes for CASSTLTLGRGLPQHF. Supplemented by reference TRBV19 and TRBJ1-5, the full variable domain reads DGGITQSPKYLFRKEGQNVTLSCEQNLNHDAMYWYRQDPGQGLRLIYYSQIVNDFQKGDIAEGYSVSREKKESFPLTVTSAQKNPTAFYLCASSTLTLGRGLPQHFGDGTRLSIL.